This passage covers 10 T cell receptor beta chains from one sample sequenced in a study of T-cell reconstitution after alpha-beta-depleted transplantation in children. Unique molecular identifiers were used in preparing the TCRbeta library. Each CDR3 protein gets one entry after TCRdb re-called the PCR reads with MiXCR. This table has a few hundred thousand distinct CDR3 sequences, approximately 12% appearing once. The specimen comprised PBMCs, mostly from graft donor cells, sampled 360 days after TCRalphabeta/CD19-depleted stem cell transplant. The receptors originated from a male patient younger than 18 who had a stem cell transplant for acute myeloid leukemia, so the T cells may come from the graft donor.

This clonotype was found a few times. The V and J genes are TRBV28 and TRBJ1-2; tentatively, D is TRBD1 (5 bases). The CDR3 contains 14 residues. Trimming left V 3 bases short and J 1 base short, with 9 bases between. Germline CDR1 is MDHEN and CDR2 is SYDVKM. CDR3: CASSLETVNYGYTF. CDR3 nucleotides: TGTGCCAGCAGTTTGGAGACAGTTAACTATGGCTACACCTTC.

V usage is TRBV27 and J usage is TRBJ2-5, with TRBD1 identical over 9 bases. The germline CDR1 and CDR2 sequences are MNHEY and SMNVEV (reference sequence). V lost 2 bases and J lost 7; bases outside the gene matches: 8. The CDR3 totals 15 residues. CDR3 nucleotide sequence: TGTGCCAGCAGTTTAGCTGGGACAGGGTTTGCGACCCAGTACTTC. As protein: CASSLAGTGFATQYF.

The chain carries TRBV20-1 and TRBJ1-6, with D perhaps matching TRBD1 (5 bases). This CDR3 has 11 residues. Germline V gives CDR1 DFQATT, CDR2 SNEGSKA (reference sequence). In nucleotides, the CDR3 is TGCAGGGCGGGGGGGGGTTCACCCCTCCACTTT. Its translation is CRAGGGSPLHF.

DNA of the CDR3: TGTGCCAGCTCACCAAGGGTCCCAGGGGCCTACGAGCAGTACTTC. Translated, it gives CASSPRVPGAYEQYF. The chain is built from TRBV18 and TRBJ2-7; tentatively, D is TRBD1 (6 bases). Deletions cut 2 bases from V and 2 bases from J, with 13 bases between. CDR1 and CDR2 from the germline V gene are KGHSH and LQKENI. This CDR3 has 15 residues. The variable domain in full, with the rest retrieved from reference TRBV18 and TRBJ2-7, is NAGVMQNPRHLVRRRGQEARLRCSPMKGHSHVYWYRQLPEEGLKFMVYLQKENIIDESGMPKERFSAEFPKEGPSILRIQQVVRGDSAAYFCASSPRVPGAYEQYFGPGTRLTVT.

This clonotype was counted ten times or more. The J gene is TRBJ2-1, the V gene TRBV28, with 7 bases matching TRBD2. The length of the CDR3 is 12 residues. With V trimmed by 6 bases and J by 12 bases, 8 bases remained unmatched. From germline, CDR1 is MDHEN and CDR2 SYDVKM. CDR3 nucleotides: TGTGCCAGCAGACCAGAGCGGGAATCGCAGTTCTTC. It encodes CASRPERESQFF.

This clonotype was counted only a few times. The CDR3 region has the DNA TGTGCCAGCAGCTTAGCGGCCGGCGGGAGAATGAGGAGGGAGCTGTTTTTT. Translation: CASSLAAGGRMRRELFF. The chain recombines TRBV7-9 with TRBJ2-2, with TRBD2 identical over 7 bases. The CDR3 length is 17 residues. CDR1 is SEHNR, CDR2 FQNEAQ, per germline (reference sequence). V dropped 0 bases and J dropped 9; count of bases not matched to a gene: 13.

V and J are TRBV6-1 and TRBJ1-3; no definite D call. The V gene lost 4 bases and the J gene lost 0 bases, with 7 bases spanning the gap. The CDR3 covers 14 residues. The V gene's germline CDR1 is MNHNS and CDR2 SASEGT. The CDR3 coding sequence is TGTGCCAGCAGTGGTTGGGACTCTGGAAACACCATATATTTT. Protein: CASSGWDSGNTIYF.

This clonotype was observed a few times. V and J are TRBV28 and TRBJ2-1, with 10 bases aligning to TRBD2. The V gene's germline CDR1 is MDHEN and CDR2 SYDVKM. This CDR3 spans 16 amino acids. The ends lost 5 bases at V and 8 bases at J; junction bases unmatched: 12. Here the CDR3 DNA reads TGTGCCAGCAGTGAAGCGGGAGGGCCACGGCGGGATGAGCAGTTCTTC. Its translation is CASSEAGGPRRDEQFF.

This chain joins TRBV20-1 and TRBJ1-1; no reliable D call. Germline V gene sequence: CDR1 DFQATT, CDR2 SNEGSKA (reference sequence). V gave up 5 bases and J gave up 7 bases, with 8 bases separating them. This CDR3 is 10 amino acids long. The CDR3 DNA follows: TGCAGTGCTCCACGCTTTGAAGCTTTCTTT. Translated: CSAPRFEAFF.

This clonotype was counted a few times. The rearrangement joins TRBV11-2 to TRBJ2-1, with 8 bases identical to TRBD2. In germline, CDR1 is SGHAT, CDR2 FQNNGV. V was clipped by 5 bases and J by 0 bases; unmatched bases: 6. This CDR3 spans 16 amino acids. CDR3 nucleotide sequence: TGTGCCAGCAGCCTCTTAGCGGGGTTCTCCTACAATGAGCAGTTCTTC. This translates into CASSLLAGFSYNEQFF.